This T cell receptor (beta chain) was sequenced in a study of T cells in Graves' hyperthyroidism and ophthalmopathy. Study results and limitations: Expanded thyroid clonotypes (above 0.001) were mostly also found in blood.

What was amplified from RNA transcripts were TCR beta CDR3 regions. Using the HTBI primer set, a first-round RT-PCR was run on the TCR CDR3. TCRdb reprocessed the multiplex PCR reads with MiXCR, giving one entry per CDR3 protein. The sample yields more than 50,000 distinct CDR3 sequences, approximately 57% seen once. A patient was excluded if there was uncontrolled infection, other autoimmune disease, pregnancy or lactation. J gave up 7 bases and V 3 bases, and 4 bases lay outside the gene matches. The germline gives CDR1 SGHRS, CDR2 YFSETQ. The CDR3 sequence is 14 residues long. Note on this clonotype: The antigen remains undetermined.

This clonotype was sampled from a woman aged 60-75 years with Graves' ophthalmopathy. Sequences were obtained from blood. The V call is TRBV5-1, the J call TRBJ2-1, with TRBD2 matching 10 bases. The CDR3 DNA reads as TGCGCCAGCAGCTCAAGCGGGAGGGGGAATGAGCAGTTCTTC. It specifies CASSSSGRGNEQFF.